This TCR beta chain emerged from a study of blood T cell repertoires in COVID-19. After removal of 1 base from V and 7 bases from J, the junction contained 9 bases not matched to a gene. The germline gives CDR1 MNHNS, CDR2 SASEGT. CDR3 length equals 16 residues. Assay: immunoSEQ multiplex PCR; the TCRdb copy retains only in-frame clones and omits some. In the table there are some 300,000 clones, about nine tenths of which are singletons. Sequenced: PBMCs or T cells enriched from blood (not recorded which). This chain connects TRBV6-1 to TRBJ1-1, with 10 bases fitting TRBD1. The receptor was derived from a man aged 25 to 45 who had recovered from COVID-19. CDR3 DNA sequence: TGTGCCAGCAGTGAAGAGAGTCCGACAGGGGGCCGTGAAGCTTTCTTT. This translates into CASSEESPTGGREAFF.